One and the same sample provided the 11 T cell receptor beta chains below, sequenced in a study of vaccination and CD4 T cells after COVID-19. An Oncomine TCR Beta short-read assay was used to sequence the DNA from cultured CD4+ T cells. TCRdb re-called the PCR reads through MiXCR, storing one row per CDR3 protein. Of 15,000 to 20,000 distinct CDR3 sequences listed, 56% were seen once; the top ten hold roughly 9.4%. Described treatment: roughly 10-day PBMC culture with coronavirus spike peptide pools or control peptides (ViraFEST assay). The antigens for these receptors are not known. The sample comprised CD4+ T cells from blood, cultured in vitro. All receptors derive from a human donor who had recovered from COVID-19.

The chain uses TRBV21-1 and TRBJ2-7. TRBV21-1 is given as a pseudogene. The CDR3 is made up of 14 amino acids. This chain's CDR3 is CASSNVGRSYEQYF. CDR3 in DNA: TGTGCCAGCAGCAATGTAGGACGTTCCTACGAGCAGTACTTC.

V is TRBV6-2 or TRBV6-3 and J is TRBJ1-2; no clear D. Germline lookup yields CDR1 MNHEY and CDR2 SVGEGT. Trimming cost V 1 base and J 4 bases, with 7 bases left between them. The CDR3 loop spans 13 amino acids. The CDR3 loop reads CASSYWPVYGYTF. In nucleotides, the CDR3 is TGTGCCAGCAGTTACTGGCCAGTCTATGGCTACACCTTC.

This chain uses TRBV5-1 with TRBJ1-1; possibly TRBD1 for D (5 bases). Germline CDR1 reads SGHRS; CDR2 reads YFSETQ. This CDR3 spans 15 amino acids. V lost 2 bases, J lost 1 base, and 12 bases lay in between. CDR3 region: CASSFLDTTNTEAFF. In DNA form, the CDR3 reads TGCGCCAGCAGCTTTTTGGACACGACGAACACTGAAGCTTTCTTT.

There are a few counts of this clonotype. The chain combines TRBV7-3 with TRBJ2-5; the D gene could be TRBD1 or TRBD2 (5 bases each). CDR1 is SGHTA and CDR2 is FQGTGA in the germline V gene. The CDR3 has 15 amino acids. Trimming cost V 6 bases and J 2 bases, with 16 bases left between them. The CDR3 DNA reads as TGTGCCAGCAGACTACACGGGGCTCCTCAAGAGACCCAGTACTTC. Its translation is CASRLHGAPQETQYF.

CDR3: CASSFVAPGAGTQYF. As DNA, the CDR3 is TGTGCCAGCAGTTTCGTGGCTCCCGGGGCGGGTACGCAGTATTTT. V is TRBV27 and J is TRBJ2-3; D is possibly TRBD1 or TRBD2 (5 bases each). V was pared by 3 bases and J by 8 bases, with 18 bases between. This CDR3 has 15 residues. Germline V gene lookup returns CDR1 MNHEY and CDR2 SMNVEV (reference sequence).

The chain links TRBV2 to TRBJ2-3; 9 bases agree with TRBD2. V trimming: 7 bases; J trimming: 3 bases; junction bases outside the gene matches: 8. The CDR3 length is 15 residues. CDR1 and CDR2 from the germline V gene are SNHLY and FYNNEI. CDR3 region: CASTPRAGGTDTQYF. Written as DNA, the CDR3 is TGTGCCAGCACCCCTCGGGCGGGAGGGACAGATACGCAGTATTTT.

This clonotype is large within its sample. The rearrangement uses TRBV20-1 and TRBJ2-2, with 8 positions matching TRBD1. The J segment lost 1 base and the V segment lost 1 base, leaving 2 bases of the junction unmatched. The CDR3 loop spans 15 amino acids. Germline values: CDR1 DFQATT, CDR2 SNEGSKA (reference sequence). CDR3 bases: TGCAGTGCTAGAGCCGGGACAGGGAACACCGGGGAGCTGTTTTTT. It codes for CSARAGTGNTGELFF.

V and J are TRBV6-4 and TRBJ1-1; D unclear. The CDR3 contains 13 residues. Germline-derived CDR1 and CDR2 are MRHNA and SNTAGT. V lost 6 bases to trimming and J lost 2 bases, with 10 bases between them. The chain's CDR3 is CASRVQTNTEAFF. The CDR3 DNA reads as TGTGCCAGCAGGGTTCAGACAAACACTGAAGCTTTCTTT.

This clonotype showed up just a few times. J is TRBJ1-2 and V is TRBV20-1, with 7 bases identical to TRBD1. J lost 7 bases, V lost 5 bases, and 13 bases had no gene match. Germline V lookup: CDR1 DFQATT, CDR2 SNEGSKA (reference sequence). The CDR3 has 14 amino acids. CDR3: CSASRQGRASGYTF. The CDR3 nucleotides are TGCAGTGCTTCTCGACAGGGAAGGGCAAGTGGCTACACCTTC.

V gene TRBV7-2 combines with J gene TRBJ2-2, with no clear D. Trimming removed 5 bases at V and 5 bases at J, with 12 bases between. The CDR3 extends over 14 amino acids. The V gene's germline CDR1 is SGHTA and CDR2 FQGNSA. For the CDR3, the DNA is TGTGCCAGCAGCCCCCTCTTAGGTACCGGGGAGCTGTTTTTT. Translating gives CASSPLLGTGELFF.

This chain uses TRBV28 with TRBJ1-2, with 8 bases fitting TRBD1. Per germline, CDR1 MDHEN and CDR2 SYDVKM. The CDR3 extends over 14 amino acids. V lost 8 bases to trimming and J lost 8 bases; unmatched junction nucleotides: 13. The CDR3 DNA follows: TGTGCCAGCTATACCCAGGGGGCGCGGGTAGGCTACACCTTC. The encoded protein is CASYTQGARVGYTF.